Listed below are T cell receptor beta chains from one sample, sequenced in a study of blood T cell repertoires in COVID-19. Profiled with immunoSEQ multiplex PCR; TCRdb holds only in-frame clones, not every one. The sample has 150,000 to 200,000 clones; 92% are singletons. Source material: peripheral blood. The source is a man between 25 and 39 years old with COVID-19, enrolled during active disease. CDR3s include the opening cysteine and the closing phenylalanine or tryptophan. The order of the fields is CDR3 protein, CDR3 DNA, V gene, J gene, clone size, D gene. A D gene is named only where the DNA matches it firmly. Only some rows state a clone size, as once, few, many or a class for expanded clones.

CDR3 protein: CASSQGRRYIYNEQFF
CDR3 DNA: TGTGCCAGCAGCCAAGGGCGGAGGTACATCTACAATGAGCAGTTCTTC
V gene: TRBV14
J gene: TRBJ2-1
clone size: -
D gene: -

CDR3 protein: CASSSGTGYEQYF
CDR3 DNA: TGTGCCAGCAGCTCCGGGACAGGGTACGAGCAGTACTTC
V gene: TRBV5-6
J gene: TRBJ2-7
clone size: -
D gene: TRBD1

CDR3 protein: CSVDGGATTDTQYF
CDR3 DNA: TGCAGCGTTGACGGCGGGGCGACCACAGATACGCAGTATTTT
V gene: TRBV29-1
J gene: TRBJ2-3
clone size: -
D gene: -

CDR3 protein: CASSHGLATNYNEQFF
CDR3 DNA: TGCGCCAGCAGCCATGGACTAGCGACAAACTACAATGAGCAGTTCTTC
V gene: TRBV5-1
J gene: TRBJ2-1
clone size: -
D gene: TRBD2

CDR3 protein: CASSLVGAWAEQYF
CDR3 DNA: TGTGCCAGCAGCTTAGTGGGGGCCTGGGCCGAGCAGTACTTC
V gene: TRBV7-9
J gene: TRBJ2-7
clone size: -
D gene: -

CDR3 protein: CASIFGGATTDTQYF
CDR3 DNA: TGTGCCAGCATTTTCGGGGGGGCGACGACAGATACGCAGTATTTT
V gene: TRBV2
J gene: TRBJ2-3
clone size: -
D gene: TRBD2

CDR3 protein: CASSATGKYSGNTIYF
CDR3 DNA: TGTGCCAGTAGTGCCACAGGGAAATACTCTGGAAACACCATATATTTT
V gene: TRBV19
J gene: TRBJ1-3
clone size: -
D gene: -

CDR3 protein: CASSPLGEQYF
CDR3 DNA: TGTGCCAGCAGTCCCCTAGGCGAGCAGTACTTC
V gene: TRBV6-2/TRBV6-3
J gene: TRBJ2-7
clone size: -
D gene: -

CDR3 protein: CASSAPGEGAGNTIYF
CDR3 DNA: TGTGCCAGCAGCGCTCCGGGGGAAGGTGCTGGAAACACCATATATTTT
V gene: TRBV21-1
J gene: TRBJ1-3
clone size: -
D gene: -

CDR3 protein: CASSLRDSRVKGELFF
CDR3 DNA: TGCGCCAGCAGCCTAAGGGACAGTCGGGTGAAAGGGGAGCTGTTTTTT
V gene: TRBV5-1
J gene: TRBJ2-2
clone size: -
D gene: TRBD1

CDR3 protein: CASSIQPTDNEQFF
CDR3 DNA: TGTGCCAGTAGTATACAACCGACTGACAATGAGCAGTTCTTC
V gene: TRBV19
J gene: TRBJ2-1
clone size: -
D gene: -

CDR3 protein: CASSEASGSISYEQYF
CDR3 DNA: TGTGCCAGCAGTGAAGCTAGCGGGAGTATCTCCTACGAGCAGTACTTC
V gene: TRBV2
J gene: TRBJ2-7
clone size: once
D gene: TRBD2

CDR3 protein: CASSSSAGQYVEQYF
CDR3 DNA: TGTGCCAGCTCATCAAGCGCGGGGCAATACGTTGAGCAGTACTTC
V gene: TRBV18
J gene: TRBJ2-7
clone size: -
D gene: -

CDR3 protein: CASSLGGVAEAFF
CDR3 DNA: TGTGCCAGCAGTTTGGGGGGAGTCGCTGAAGCTTTCTTT
V gene: TRBV6-5
J gene: TRBJ1-1
clone size: -
D gene: -

CDR3 protein: CASSSRGGLYEQYF
CDR3 DNA: TGTGCCAGCAGCTCCCGGGGAGGGTTGTACGAGCAGTACTTC
V gene: TRBV5-4
J gene: TRBJ2-7
clone size: -
D gene: TRBD2

CDR3 protein: CASSDPGTGTGGYTF
CDR3 DNA: TGTGCCAGCAGCGACCCCGGGACAGGGACAGGCGGCTACACCTTC
V gene: TRBV9
J gene: TRBJ1-2
clone size: -
D gene: TRBD1

CDR3 protein: CASSLGGGDYGYTF
CDR3 DNA: TGTGCCAGCAGCTTAGGGGGAGGAGACTATGGCTACACCTTC
V gene: TRBV11-2
J gene: TRBJ1-2
clone size: once
D gene: -